This T cell receptor beta chain was identified during a study of blood T cells in healthy people across ages. Study information: With template switching, about one barcoded beta molecule was captured per two T cells.

Donation came from healthy Caucasian individuals in Russia who were aged 6 to 90. The authors ran a second PCR of about 6 to 11 cycles using a sample-barcoded 5' primer and a J-beta primer mix. TCRdb reanalysed the 5' RACE reads using MiXCR and keeps one entry per CDR3 protein. The table records about 1,000,000 distinct CDR3 sequences, more than 40% of them present only once. General study results and limits: The study found TCR beta diversity correlated strongly with naive T cell percentage.

As regards this clonotype: The antigen is not known.

V lost 3 bases and J lost 2, with 24 bases in between. CDR3 length: 18 residues. CDR1 and CDR2 (germline): SGHRS, YFSETQ. The sequencing sample was made of blood. The chain recombines TRBV5-1 with TRBJ2-7; possibly TRBD1 for D (5 bases). The TCR comes from a woman aged 55-75 years in good health. The CDR3 sequence: CASSWPLDSSGRPYEQYF. CDR3 in DNA: TGCGCCAGCAGCTGGCCCCTAGACAGTTCAGGTCGTCCCTACGAGCAGTACTTC. Full variable domain (outside the CDR3, taken from reference TRBV5-1 and TRBJ2-7): KAGVTQTPRYLIKTRGQQVTLSCSPISGHRSVSWYQQTPGQGLQFLFEYFSETQRNKGNFPGRFSGRQFSNSRSEMNVSTLELGDSALYLCASSWPLDSSGRPYEQYFGPGTRLTVT.